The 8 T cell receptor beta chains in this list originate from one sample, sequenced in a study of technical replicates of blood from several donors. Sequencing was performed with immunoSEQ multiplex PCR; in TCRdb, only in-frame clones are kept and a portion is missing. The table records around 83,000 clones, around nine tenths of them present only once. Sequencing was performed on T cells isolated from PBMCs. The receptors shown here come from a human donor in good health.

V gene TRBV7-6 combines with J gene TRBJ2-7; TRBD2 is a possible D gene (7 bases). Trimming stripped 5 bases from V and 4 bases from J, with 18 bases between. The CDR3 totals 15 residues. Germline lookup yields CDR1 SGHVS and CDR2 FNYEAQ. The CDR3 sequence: CASSGLRGAGYEQYF. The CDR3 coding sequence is TGTGCCAGCAGCGGTTTACGGGGGGCGGGATACGAGCAGTACTTC.

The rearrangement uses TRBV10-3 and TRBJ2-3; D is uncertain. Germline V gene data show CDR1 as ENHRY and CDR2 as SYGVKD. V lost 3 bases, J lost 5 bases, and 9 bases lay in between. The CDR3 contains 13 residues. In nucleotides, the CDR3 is TGTGCCATCAGTGATCCTAGGAAAGATACGCAGTATTTT. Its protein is CAISDPRKDTQYF.

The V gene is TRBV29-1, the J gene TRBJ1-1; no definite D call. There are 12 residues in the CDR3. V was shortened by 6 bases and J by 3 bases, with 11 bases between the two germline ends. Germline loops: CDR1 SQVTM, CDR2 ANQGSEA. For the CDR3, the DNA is TGCAGCGTGGTGGTCTACGACACTGAAGCTTTCTTT. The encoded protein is CSVVVYDTEAFF.

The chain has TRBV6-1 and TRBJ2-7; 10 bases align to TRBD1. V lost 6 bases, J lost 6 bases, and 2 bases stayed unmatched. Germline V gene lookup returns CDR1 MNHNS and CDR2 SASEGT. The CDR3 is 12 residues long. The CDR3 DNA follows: TGTGCCAGCAGCGACAGGGGGCGCGAGCAGTACTTC. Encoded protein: CASSDRGREQYF.

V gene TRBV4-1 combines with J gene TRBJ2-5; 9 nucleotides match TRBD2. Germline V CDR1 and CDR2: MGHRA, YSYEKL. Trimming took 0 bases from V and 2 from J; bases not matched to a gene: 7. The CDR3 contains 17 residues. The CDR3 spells CASSQDSPSGAQETQYF. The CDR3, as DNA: TGCGCCAGCAGCCAAGATTCCCCTAGCGGGGCTCAAGAGACCCAGTACTTC.

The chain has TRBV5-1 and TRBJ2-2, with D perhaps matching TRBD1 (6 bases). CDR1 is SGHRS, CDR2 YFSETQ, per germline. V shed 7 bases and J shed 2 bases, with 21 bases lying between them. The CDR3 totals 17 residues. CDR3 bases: TGCGCCAGCCCCCACGGGGACGGACAGTCTAACACCGGGGAGCTGTTTTTT. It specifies CASPHGDGQSNTGELFF.

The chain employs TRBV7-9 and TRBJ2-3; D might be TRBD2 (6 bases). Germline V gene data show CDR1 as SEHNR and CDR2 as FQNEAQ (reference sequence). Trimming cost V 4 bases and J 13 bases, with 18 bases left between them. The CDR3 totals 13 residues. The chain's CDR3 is CASSSEGTRTEYF. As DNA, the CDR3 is TGTGCCAGCAGCTCCGAGGGGACTCGAACAGAGTATTTT.

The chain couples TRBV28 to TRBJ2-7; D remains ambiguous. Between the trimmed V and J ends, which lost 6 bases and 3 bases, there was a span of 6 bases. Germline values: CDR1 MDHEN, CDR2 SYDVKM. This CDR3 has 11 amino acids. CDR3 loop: CASSYRYEQYF. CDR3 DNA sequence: TGTGCCAGCAGCTACCGCTACGAGCAGTACTTC.